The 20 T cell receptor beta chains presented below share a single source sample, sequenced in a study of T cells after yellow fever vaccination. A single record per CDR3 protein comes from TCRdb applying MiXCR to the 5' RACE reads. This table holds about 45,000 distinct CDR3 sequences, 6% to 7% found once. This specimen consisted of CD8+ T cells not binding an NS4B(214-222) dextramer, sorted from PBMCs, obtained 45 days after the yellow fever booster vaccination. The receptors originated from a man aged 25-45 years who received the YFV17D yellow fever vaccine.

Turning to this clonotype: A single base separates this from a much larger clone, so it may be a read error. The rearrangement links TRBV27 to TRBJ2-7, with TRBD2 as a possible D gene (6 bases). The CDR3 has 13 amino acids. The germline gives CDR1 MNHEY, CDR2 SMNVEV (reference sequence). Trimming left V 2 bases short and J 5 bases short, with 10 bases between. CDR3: CASSLAGLNEQYF. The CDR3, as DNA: TGTGCCAGCAGTTTAGCGGGATTAAACGAGCAGTACTTC.

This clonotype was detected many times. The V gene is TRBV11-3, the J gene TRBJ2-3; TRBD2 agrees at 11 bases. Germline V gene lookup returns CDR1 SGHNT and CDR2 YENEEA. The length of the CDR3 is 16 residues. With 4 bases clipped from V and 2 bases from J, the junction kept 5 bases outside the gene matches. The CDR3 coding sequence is TGTGCCAGCAGCTCGGGACTAGCGGAGCTCACAGATACGCAGTATTTT. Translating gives CASSSGLAELTDTQYF.

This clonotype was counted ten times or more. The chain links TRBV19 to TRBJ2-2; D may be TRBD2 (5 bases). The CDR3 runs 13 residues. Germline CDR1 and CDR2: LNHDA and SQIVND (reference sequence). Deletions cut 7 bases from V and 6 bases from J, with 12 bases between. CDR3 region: CASTLGGSGELFF. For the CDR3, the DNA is TGTGCCAGTACCCTAGGCGGGTCCGGGGAGCTGTTTTTT. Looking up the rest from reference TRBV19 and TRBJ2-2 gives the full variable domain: DGGITQSPKYLFRKEGQNVTLSCEQNLNHDAMYWYRQDPGQGLRLIYYSQIVNDFQKGDIAEGYSVSREKKESFPLTVTSAQKNPTAFYLCASTLGGSGELFFGEGSRLTVL.

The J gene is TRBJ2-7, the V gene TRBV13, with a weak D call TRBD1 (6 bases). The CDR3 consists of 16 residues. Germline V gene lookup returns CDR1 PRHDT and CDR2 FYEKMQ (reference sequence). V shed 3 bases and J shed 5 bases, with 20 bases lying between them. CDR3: CASSFRGLVLVDEQYF. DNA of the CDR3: TGTGCCAGCAGCTTCAGGGGATTAGTTTTAGTGGACGAGCAGTACTTC.

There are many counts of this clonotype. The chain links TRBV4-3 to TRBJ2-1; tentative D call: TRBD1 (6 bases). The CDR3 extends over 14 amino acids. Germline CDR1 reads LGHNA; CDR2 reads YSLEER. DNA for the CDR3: TGCACCAACAGGGAAAACTCCTCCTACAATGAGCAGTTCTTC. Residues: CTNRENSSYNEQFF.

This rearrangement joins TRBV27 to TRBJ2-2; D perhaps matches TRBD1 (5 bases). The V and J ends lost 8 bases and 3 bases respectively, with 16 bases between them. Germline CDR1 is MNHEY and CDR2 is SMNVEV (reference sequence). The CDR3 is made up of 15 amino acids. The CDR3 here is CASSQLDTYTGELFF. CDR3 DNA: TGTGCCAGCTCTCAATTGGACACGTACACCGGGGAGCTGTTTTTT.

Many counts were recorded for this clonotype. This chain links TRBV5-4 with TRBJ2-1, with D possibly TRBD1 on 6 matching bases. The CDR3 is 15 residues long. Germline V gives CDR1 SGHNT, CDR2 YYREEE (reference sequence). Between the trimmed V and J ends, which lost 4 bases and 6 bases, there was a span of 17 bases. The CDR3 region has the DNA TGTGCCAGCAGCCCGGCAGGGGCCAGTGGCAATGAGCAGTTCTTC. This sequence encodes CASSPAGASGNEQFF.

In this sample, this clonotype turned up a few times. This CDR3 reads CASSPPSNQPQHF. The CDR3 nucleotides are TGTGCCAGCAGCCCCCCTAGCAATCAGCCCCAGCATTTT. The chain uses TRBV6-2 or TRBV6-3 and TRBJ1-5, with no clear D. This CDR3 is 13 amino acids long. Between the trimmed V and J ends, which lost 6 bases and 0 bases, there was a span of 6 bases. The germline V gene encodes CDR1 MNHEY and CDR2 SVGEGT.

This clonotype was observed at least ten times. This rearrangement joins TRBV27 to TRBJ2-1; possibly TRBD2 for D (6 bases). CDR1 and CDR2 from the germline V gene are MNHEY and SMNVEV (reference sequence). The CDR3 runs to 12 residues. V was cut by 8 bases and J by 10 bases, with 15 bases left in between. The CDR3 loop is CASRNSGTEQFF. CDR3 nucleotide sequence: TGTGCCAGCCGTAATAGCGGTACGGAGCAGTTCTTC.

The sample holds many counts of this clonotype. The CDR3 nucleotides are TGTGCCAGCCGTCCAGGGTCCTACAATGAGCAGTTCTTC. Amino acid sequence: CASRPGSYNEQFF. The V gene is TRBV12-3 or TRBV12-4, the J gene TRBJ2-1, with D possibly being TRBD1 (5 bases). Trimming left V 8 bases short and J 1 base short, with 9 bases between. CDR3 size: 13 residues.

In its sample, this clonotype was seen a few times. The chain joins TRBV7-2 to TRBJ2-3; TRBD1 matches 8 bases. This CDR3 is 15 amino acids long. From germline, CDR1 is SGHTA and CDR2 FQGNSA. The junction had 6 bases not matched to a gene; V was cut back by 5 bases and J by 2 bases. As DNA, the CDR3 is TGTGCCAGCAGCCGCGGACAGGGCTTCACAGATACGCAGTATTTT. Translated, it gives CASSRGQGFTDTQYF.

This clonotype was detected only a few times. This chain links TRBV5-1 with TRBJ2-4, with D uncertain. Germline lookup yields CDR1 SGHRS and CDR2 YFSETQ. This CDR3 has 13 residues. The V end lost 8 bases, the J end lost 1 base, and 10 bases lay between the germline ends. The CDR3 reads CARPTVAKNIQYF. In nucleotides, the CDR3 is TGCGCCAGACCCACTGTGGCCAAAAACATTCAGTACTTC.

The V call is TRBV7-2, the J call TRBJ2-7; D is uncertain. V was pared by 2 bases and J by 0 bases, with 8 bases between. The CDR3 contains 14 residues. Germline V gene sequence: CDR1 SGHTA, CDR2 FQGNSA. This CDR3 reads CASSLSARSYEQYF. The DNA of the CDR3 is TGTGCCAGCAGCTTATCGGCACGCTCCTACGAGCAGTACTTC.

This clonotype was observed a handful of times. Here the CDR3 reads CASGLGGYNEQFF. The CDR3 nucleotides read TGTGCCAGCGGACTAGGGGGTTACAATGAGCAGTTCTTC. The rearrangement uses TRBV5-4 and TRBJ2-1; D possibly corresponds to TRBD2 (7 bases). Germline-derived CDR1 and CDR2 are SGHNT and YYREEE (reference sequence). The CDR3 runs 13 residues. The V end was cut by 7 bases, the J end by 4 bases, with 12 bases between.

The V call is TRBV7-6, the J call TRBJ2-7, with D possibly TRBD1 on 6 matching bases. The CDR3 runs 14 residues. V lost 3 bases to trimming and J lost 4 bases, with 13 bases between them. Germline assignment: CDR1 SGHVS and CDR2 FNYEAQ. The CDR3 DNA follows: TGTGCCAGCAGCTTCTCAGGGGCTGATTACGAGCAGTACTTC. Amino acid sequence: CASSFSGADYEQYF.

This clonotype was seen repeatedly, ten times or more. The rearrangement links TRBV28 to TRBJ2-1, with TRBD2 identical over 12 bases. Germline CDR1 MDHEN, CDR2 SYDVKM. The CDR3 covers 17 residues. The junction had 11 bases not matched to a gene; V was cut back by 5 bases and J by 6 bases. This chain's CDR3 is CASSPRQTSGSGNEQFF. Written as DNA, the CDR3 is TGTGCCAGCAGTCCGCGCCAGACTAGCGGGAGTGGCAATGAGCAGTTCTTC.

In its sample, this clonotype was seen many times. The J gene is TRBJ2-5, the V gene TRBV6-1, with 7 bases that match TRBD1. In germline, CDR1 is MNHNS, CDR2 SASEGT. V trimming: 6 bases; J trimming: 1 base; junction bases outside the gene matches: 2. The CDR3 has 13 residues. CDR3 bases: TGTGCCAGCAGGGACAGGAGCCAAGAGACCCAGTACTTC. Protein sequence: CASRDRSQETQYF.

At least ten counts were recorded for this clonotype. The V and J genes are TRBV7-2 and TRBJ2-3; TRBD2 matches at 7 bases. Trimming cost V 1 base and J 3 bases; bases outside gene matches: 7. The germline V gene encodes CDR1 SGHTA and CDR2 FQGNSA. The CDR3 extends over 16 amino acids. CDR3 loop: CASSLVVGGPTDTQYF. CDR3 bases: TGTGCCAGCAGCTTAGTGGTGGGAGGGCCTACAGATACGCAGTATTTT.

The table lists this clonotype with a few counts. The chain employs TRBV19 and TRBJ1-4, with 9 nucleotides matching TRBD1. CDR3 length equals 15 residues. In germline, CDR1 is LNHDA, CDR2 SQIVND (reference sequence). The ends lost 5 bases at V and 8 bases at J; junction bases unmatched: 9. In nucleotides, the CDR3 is TGTGCCAGTAGTGCGGGGGACAGGGTTACCGAAAAACTGTTTTTT. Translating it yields CASSAGDRVTEKLFF.

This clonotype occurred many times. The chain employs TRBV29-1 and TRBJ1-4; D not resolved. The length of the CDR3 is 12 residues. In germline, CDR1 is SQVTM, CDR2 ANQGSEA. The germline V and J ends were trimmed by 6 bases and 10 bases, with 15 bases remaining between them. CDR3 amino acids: CSVPEGYGKLFF. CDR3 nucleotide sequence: TGCAGCGTCCCCGAAGGGTACGGAAAACTGTTTTTT.